This T cell receptor beta chain was identified during a study of cytomegalovirus exposure and HLA in healthy donors. Study summary: There were 350 to 450 genotyped donors. Of these, about 80% fell in the genetic ancestry cluster associated with self-reported Caucasian donors. Overall study results and limits: A later analysis found that most CMV-associated TCR beta chains appeared HLA-restricted. Near-uniform donor sequencing depth was presumed by presence/absence analyses.

The study ran its PCR with 60 Vbeta and 13 Jbeta primers. Sequencing was performed with immunoSEQ multiplex PCR; in TCRdb, only in-frame clones are kept and a portion is missing. The sample consists of over 85,000 clones, 86% of them appearing once. The V gene's germline CDR1 is KGHSH and CDR2 LQKENI. The CDR3 consists of 15 residues. Unmatched junction bases numbered 6, after V lost 0 bases and J lost 7 bases. Comment on this clone: Its antigen remains unidentified.

The sample comprised PBMCs. This receptor was identified in a man between 35 and 55 years old in good health and CMV-seronegative. This chain uses TRBV18 with TRBJ1-1, with 9 bases that match TRBD1. CDR3 residues: CASSPPNSGQGEAFF. The CDR3 nucleotides are TGTGCCAGCTCACCACCGAACTCGGGACAGGGTGAAGCTTTCTTT.